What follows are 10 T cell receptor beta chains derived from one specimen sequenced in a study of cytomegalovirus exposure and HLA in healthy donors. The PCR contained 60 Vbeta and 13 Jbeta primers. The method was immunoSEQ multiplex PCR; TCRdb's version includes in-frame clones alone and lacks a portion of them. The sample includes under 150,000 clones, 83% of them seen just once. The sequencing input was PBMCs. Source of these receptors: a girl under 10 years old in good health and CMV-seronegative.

The CDR3 nucleotides read TGTGCCAGCCATGGGGGGAGGTCTACAGATACGCAGTATTTT. Its protein is CASHGGRSTDTQYF. This chain links TRBV5-6 with TRBJ2-3; TRBD2 might be the D (6 bases). V lost 7 bases, J lost 3 bases, and 15 bases lay in between. In germline, CDR1 is SGHDT, CDR2 YYEEEE. CDR3 length: 14 amino acids.

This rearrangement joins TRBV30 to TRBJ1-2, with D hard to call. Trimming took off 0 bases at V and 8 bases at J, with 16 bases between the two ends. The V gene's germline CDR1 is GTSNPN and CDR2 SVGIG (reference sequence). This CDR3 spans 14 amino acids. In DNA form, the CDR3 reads TGTGCCTGGAGTGTACTACGGGGAGGATGGGGCTACACCTTC. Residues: CAWSVLRGGWGYTF.

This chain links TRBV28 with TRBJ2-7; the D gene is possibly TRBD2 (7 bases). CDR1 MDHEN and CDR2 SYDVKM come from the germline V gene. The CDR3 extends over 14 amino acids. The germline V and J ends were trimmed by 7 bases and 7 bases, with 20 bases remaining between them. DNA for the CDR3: TGTGCCAGCACCCTGGGGGGGGCAGATGGGGAGCAGTACTTC. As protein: CASTLGGADGEQYF.

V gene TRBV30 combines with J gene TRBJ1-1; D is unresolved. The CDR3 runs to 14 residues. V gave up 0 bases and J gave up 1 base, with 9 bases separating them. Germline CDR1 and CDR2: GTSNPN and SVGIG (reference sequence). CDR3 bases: TGTGCCTGGAGTGTCTCACCGCGGAACACTGAAGCTTTCTTT. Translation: CAWSVSPRNTEAFF.

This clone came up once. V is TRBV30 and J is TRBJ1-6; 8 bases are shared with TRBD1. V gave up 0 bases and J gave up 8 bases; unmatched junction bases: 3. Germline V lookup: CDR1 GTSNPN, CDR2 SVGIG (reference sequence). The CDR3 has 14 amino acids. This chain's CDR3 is CAWSVGQVDSPLHF. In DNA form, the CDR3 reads TGTGCCTGGAGTGTGGGACAGGTGGATTCACCCCTCCACTTT. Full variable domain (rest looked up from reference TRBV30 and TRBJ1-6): SQTIHQWPATLVQPVGSPLSLECTVEGTSNPNLYWYRQAAGRGLQLLFYSVGIGQISSEVPQNLSASRPQDRQFILSSKKLLLSDSGFYLCAWSVGQVDSPLHFGNGTRLTVT.

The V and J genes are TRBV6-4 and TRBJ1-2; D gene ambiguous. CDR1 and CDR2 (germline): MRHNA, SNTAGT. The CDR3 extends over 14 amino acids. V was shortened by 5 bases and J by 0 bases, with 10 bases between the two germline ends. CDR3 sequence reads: CASSPMPANYGYTF. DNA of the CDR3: TGTGCCAGCAGTCCGATGCCAGCTAACTATGGCTACACCTTC.

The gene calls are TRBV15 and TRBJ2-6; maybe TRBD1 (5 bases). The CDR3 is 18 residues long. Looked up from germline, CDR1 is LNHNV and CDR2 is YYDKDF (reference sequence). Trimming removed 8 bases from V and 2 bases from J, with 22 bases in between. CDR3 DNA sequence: TGTGCCACCGGTGGAGACAGAACTAAGCATACTGGGGCCAACGTCCTGACTTTC. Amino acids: CATGGDRTKHTGANVLTF.

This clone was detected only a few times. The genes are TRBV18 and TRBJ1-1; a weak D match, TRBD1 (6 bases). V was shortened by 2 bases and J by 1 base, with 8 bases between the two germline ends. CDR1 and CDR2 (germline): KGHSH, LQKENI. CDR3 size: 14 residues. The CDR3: CASSPDRWNTEAFF. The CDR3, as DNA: TGTGCCAGCTCACCAGACAGGTGGAACACTGAAGCTTTCTTT.

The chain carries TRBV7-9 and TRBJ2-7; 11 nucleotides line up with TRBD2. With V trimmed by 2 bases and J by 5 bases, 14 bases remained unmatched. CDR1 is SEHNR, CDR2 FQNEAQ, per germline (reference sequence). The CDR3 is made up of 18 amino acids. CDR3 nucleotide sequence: TGTGCCAGCAGCTTACGTAGCGGGAGGGCCCGAACTTCGAACGAGCAGTACTTC. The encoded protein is CASSLRSGRARTSNEQYF.

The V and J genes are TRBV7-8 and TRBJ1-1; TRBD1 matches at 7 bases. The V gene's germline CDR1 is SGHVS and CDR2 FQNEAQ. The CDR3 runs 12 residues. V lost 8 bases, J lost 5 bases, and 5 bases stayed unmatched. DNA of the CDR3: TGTGCCAGCGAGGGGGCCGGGACTGAAGCTTTCTTT. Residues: CASEGAGTEAFF.